The sequence of this T cell receptor (beta chain) was determined in a study of chemoradiotherapy in HPV16-positive cancers. Background on the study: Functional T-cell assays on two HPV16-positive patients' cells defined candidate HPV-specific clones and common TCR motifs.

Whole-study findings and limits: Non-HPV-specific T cells did not expand in tumors during treatment, whereas candidate HPV-specific clones and E7-related motifs did. HPV-specific T cells were functionally defined from only a couple of HPV16-positive patients.

Samples were taken several times over chemoradiotherapy. The method was immunoSEQ multiplex PCR; TCRdb's version includes in-frame clones alone and lacks a portion of them. Of 9,500 to 15,000 clones detected, more than 75% appear once; the ten largest clones hold less than 3%. Germline assignment: CDR1 LNHDA and CDR2 SQIVND (reference sequence). V shed 6 bases, J shed 4 bases, and the junction held 9 bases outside the gene matches. The CDR3 covers 16 residues. This clone showed up just a few times. Antigen unknown. Sequenced here: blood, sampled from a patient who underwent chemoradiotherapy. The rearrangement joins TRBV19 to TRBJ2-2; the match to TRBD1 covers 9 bases. This TCR came from a human donor with HPV-associated anogenital cancer. CDR3 nucleotides: TGTGCCAGTAGCGCTACAGGGGGCGCGGGCACCGGGGAGCTGTTTTTT. Translation: CASSATGGAGTGELFF.